A single TCR beta chain is shown here with its context. This specimen comes from a study of blood T cell repertoires in COVID-19. As originally analysed: Scientists estimated how many nucleated cells there were by amplifying reference gene primers. The repertoire was sequenced with immunoSEQ multiplex PCR; TCRdb's copy has only in-frame clones and lacks some. Clone size and the V and J calls come from that table; the DNA yielded D and trimming. Here the sample spans hundreds of thousands of clones, around 87% being singletons. Cohort assignment relied on participant-reported clinical history. Specimen: PBMCs or T cells enriched from blood (not recorded which). This clonotype was obtained from a woman in her forties or fifties who had recovered from COVID-19.

CDR3 amino acids: CASSRRTSGPPYNEQFF. In DNA form, the CDR3 reads TGTGCCAGCAGTCGCCGGACTAGCGGGCCCCCTTACAATGAGCAGTTCTTC. J is TRBJ2-1 and V is TRBV25-1; TRBD2 agrees at 11 bases. Germline-derived CDR1 and CDR2 are MGHDK and SYGVNS. V lost 5 bases to trimming and J lost 4 bases; unmatched junction nucleotides: 10. The CDR3 has 17 amino acids.